This paragraph covers one T cell receptor (beta chain) sequence. It lacks a known antigen. No quality values exist for individual bases; no much larger clone is one base distant. Whole blood was collected in K2EDTA tubes by collaborating institutions according to the institutions' own protocols. For TCRbeta analysis, collaborator samples were shipped as frozen whole blood, as isolated PBMCs, or as DNA extracted from either sample type. The germline V gene sets CDR1 to WSHSY and CDR2 to SAAADI. The V end loses 5 bases and the J end loses 2 bases, and a stretch of 12 bases separates them. Taken from cysteine to phenylalanine, the CDR3 has 14 residues. Left in the record is the CDR3 DNA by itself, 42 bases read in frame from the first base. The data were obtained in a study of blood T cell repertoires in COVID-19 (dated by TCRdb to 2019 to 2021). Background for the entire study: The collaborator samples originated in the United States, Italy and Spain and spanned the acute and convalescent phases of COVID-19. The material from the prospective study consisted of cDNA or gDNA derived from T cells, B-cell-depleted T cells, or PBMCs. Deeply sampled blood TCRbeta repertoires from subjects exposed to, actively infected with, or recovered from COVID-19 were included in the dataset. The repertoires were released in a freely available public database meant as a resource for research on the immune response to SARS-CoV-2. Samples were obtained from the ongoing ImmuneRACE study (first 160 participants) and from over 1,000 subjects provided by 6 global collaborators. The sample metadata nearly always contained a de-identified subject ID, COVID-19 status, age in years and sex. Where available, HLA class I and class II types were obtained from metadata supplied by the sample provider rather than from assay-based typing.

TCRbeta CDR3 regions were amplified from genomic DNA using the immunoSEQ Assay, a bias-controlled multiplex PCR. Processing in the source paper ran as follows. The number of nucleated cells in each sample was estimated from the amplification of reference gene primers within the assay. Sequence reads were collapsed and filtered to measure the absolute abundance of every unique TCRbeta CDR3 rearrangement. For each sample, productive Simpson clonality was calculated as the square root of Simpson's diversity index across productive rearrangements. This is the immuneACCESS table as TCRdb keeps it, with only in-frame sequences that have V and J called. A part of the clones is gone; compared with another copy, unresolved V genes explain less than half, and the rest is unexplained. The V and J calls and clone size were taken over from that table, and D and trimming were inferred from the DNA. Across this sample there are tens of thousands of clones, with around 67% seen only once. The top ten clones comprise about 20% of the sample.

The full study reports these points: Clinical and demographic metadata were provided uncurated, with the amount varying by source and participant.

The sequence links TRBV10-2 to TRBJ1-1; no confident D gene assignment can be made. The receptor's source is a human donor in a cohort sampled during active or convalescent COVID-19. The source material was peripheral blood. The CDR3 protein is CASSSAEENTEAFF. The DNA sequence is given as TGCGCCAGCAGTTCGGCGGAGGAAAACACTGAAGCTTTCTTT.